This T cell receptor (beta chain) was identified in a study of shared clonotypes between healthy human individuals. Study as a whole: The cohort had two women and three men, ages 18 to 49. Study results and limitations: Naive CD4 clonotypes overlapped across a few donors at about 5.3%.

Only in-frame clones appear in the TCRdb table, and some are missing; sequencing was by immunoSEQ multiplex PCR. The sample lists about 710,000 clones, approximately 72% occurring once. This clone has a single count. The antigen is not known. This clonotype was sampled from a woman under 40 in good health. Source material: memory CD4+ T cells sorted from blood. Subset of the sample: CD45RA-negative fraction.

The chain's CDR3 is CASSQTRDEQYF. For the CDR3, the DNA is TGCGCCAGCAGCCAAACCCGCGACGAGCAGTACTTC. This rearrangement joins TRBV4-1 to TRBJ2-7; unclear D gene. CDR3 length: 12 amino acids. V gave up 2 bases and J gave up 5 bases, with 7 bases separating them. The germline V gene encodes CDR1 MGHRA and CDR2 YSYEKL.